The clone carrying this TCR beta chain was picked up a small number of times. Amplified TCR beta CDR3 regions came from RNA transcripts. The HTBI set primed first-round TCR CDR3 RT-PCR. In TCRdb, the multiplex PCR reads were re-called with MiXCR into one record per CDR3 protein. The table has 400,000 to 500,000 distinct CDR3 sequences, around 13% seen once. This specimen belongs to a study of T cells in Graves' hyperthyroidism and ophthalmopathy. Germline CDR1 reads MNHNS; CDR2 reads SASEGT. The CDR3 covers 13 residues. With 7 bases removed from V and 2 bases from J, the gap between germline ends came to 10 bases.

The clonotype comes from a woman younger than 30 with Graves' hyperthyroidism. This sequence joins TRBV6-1 and TRBJ2-3, with D possibly being TRBD2 (5 bases). Source material: blood. In DNA, the CDR3 is TGTGCCAGCATAATGGGAGTCACAGATACGCAGTATTTT. Protein: CASIMGVTDTQYF.